The source of this TCR beta chain is a study of blood T cell repertoires in COVID-19. About the study: In each case, the material was cDNA or gDNA derived from T cells, B-cell-depleted T cells, or PBMCs.

Original methodology: Counts of nucleated cells, estimated from reference gene primer amplification, were obtained. TCRdb's copy holds only in-frame clones and misses some; the assay was immunoSEQ multiplex PCR. The DNA gave D and trimming, while V, J and clone size come from that table. The sample holds 150,000 or so clones, about 80% seen once. Trimming removed 2 bases from V and 4 bases from J, with 18 bases in between. The CDR3 consists of 17 residues. Germline V gene lookup returns CDR1 SEHNR and CDR2 FQNEAQ (reference sequence). Ages ranged from about 18 to 89 years, with residence in 20 to 30 US areas.

The TCR originated in a man over 45 who had recovered from COVID-19. The chain combines TRBV7-9 with TRBJ1-3, with D possibly TRBD1 on 5 matching bases. The sample comprised PBMCs or T cells enriched from blood (not recorded which). CDR3 sequence reads: CASSLSGSSGVGNTIYF. The CDR3 DNA follows: TGTGCCAGCAGCTTATCCGGCTCCTCGGGGGTCGGAAACACCATATATTTT.